The following is a T cell receptor (beta chain) sequence with its context. Antigen: not known. All of the isolated RNA was reverse transcribed, so expressed TCRB transcripts were sequenced. An average of about 3.6 million reads was obtained for naive, central memory and regulatory T cell samples. Clones were sequenced by immunoSEQ multiplex PCR, and TCRdb holds only the in-frame ones, with some missing. The table lists 150,000 to 180,000 clones, about 9.3% of them singletons, with more than 0.4% in the top ten. The CDR3 has 17 amino acids. The V gene end was trimmed by 5 bases and the J gene end by 4 bases; junction bases not matched to a gene: 9. CDR1 is SGHAT and CDR2 is FQNNGV in the germline V gene. This record comes from a study of beta chain features in type 1 diabetes. Points from the study as a whole: People with Type 1 diabetes carried modestly yet significantly shorter TCRB CDR3s in all four CD4+ subsets. VDJ junctions from patients with type 1 diabetes contained fewer insertions and more deletions. A PCR bias possibly favoring shorter templates would apply equally to patients and controls.

It was via CD45RO/CCR7/CD25/CD127/CD95/CD27 that CD4+ naive, central memory, regulatory and stem cell-like memory cells were sorted. The sequencing sample was made of central memory CD4+ T cells from blood. This clonotype was sampled from a young man with type 1 diabetes. The chain combines TRBV11-2 with TRBJ2-7; 15 bases are a match to TRBD2. The CDR3 reads CASSPRTSGRAGYEQYF. In DNA form, the CDR3 reads TGTGCCAGCAGCCCCCGGACTAGCGGGAGGGCCGGGTACGAGCAGTACTTC.